The T cell receptor (beta chain) under discussion was sequenced for a study of CD8+CD57+ T cells in acquired aplastic anemia (dated by TCRdb to between 2017 and 2018). About the investigation overall: On average, sorted CD4+ and CD8+ cells yielded approximately 3 ug of extracted DNA, with a range of about 0.17 to 27.4 ug. A CD8+CD57+ expansion meant a frequency higher than the mean frequency seen in healthy subjects. On the study overall, not on this receptor specifically: About 30 CD8+ CDR3 sequences were found to be shared between patients and controls, but these sequences appeared to be highly expressed in patients and within the immunodominant clones of the patients. No significant difference in CD8+ Simpson's diversity was found between patients and healthy controls (P=0.060).

TCR beta VDJ combination and CDR3 sequence profiling used genomic DNA as the template. An Illumina HiSeq 2000 was used for TCR repertoire sequencing. As for the authors' bioinformatics: TRBV/TRBJ rearrangement plots, CDR3 size and DJ length profiles, and Simpson's diversity index were used to assess repertoires. Whichever DNA sequence was most abundant in the deep sequencing data was defined as the immunodominant clone. CDR3 amino acid sequences were screened for sharing across subjects and compared with published repertoires and the VDJdb database. Clones were called with MiXCR by TCRdb after fastp trimmed the public reads at Q25, and only in-frame beta chains were retained. Identical CDR3 proteins give one entry, which carries the most common genes and DNA. TCRdb's processing, not the study's, gives the V and J calls here. This sample comprises 250,000 to 350,000 distinct CDR3 sequences, 45% to 65% of them detected only once. Under 1.5% of the sample is in the top ten clones.

Flow cytometry had shown CD8+CD57+ cell expansion in the patients selected for sequencing. Every patient had a diagnosis of severe acquired aplastic anemia based on International Study of Aplastic Anemia and Agranulocytosis and Camitta criteria. No therapy had been received by the patients at the time of blood sampling. In this study, sorted CD4+ and CD8+ T cells from the blood of healthy subjects and of severe aplastic anemia patients had their TCR repertoires deep-sequenced. Patients were enrolled under clinicaltrials.gov protocols 00001620, 01623167, 00001397, 00071045, 00081523 and 00961064 in the USA. Ficoll-Paque density gradient centrifugation was used to isolate peripheral blood mononuclear cells. Before DNA was extracted, CD4+ and CD8+ T cells were sorted using either FACS or magnetic beads. The junction shows trimming of 3 bases on V and 12 bases on J, and the gene matches do not reach 8 bases of it. CDR3 length: 12 amino acids, cysteine to phenylalanine. The entry retains the CDR3 DNA only, 36 bases that are in frame from base 1. The germline V gene yields SGHTA for CDR1 and FQGNSA for CDR2.

In regard to this clonotype: This clone's antigen is unknown. The sample holds no much larger clone one base away, and base qualities are not on file.

Source material: sorted CD4+, CD8+, or CD8+CD57+ T cells (not recorded which) from PBMCs. The receptor comes from a human donor with aplastic anemia. The sequence links TRBV7-2 to TRBJ2-7, with 7 middle bases fitting TRBD1. Here is the DNA: TGTGCCAGCAGCTTGACAGGGAGTTCGCCGTACTTC. Its coded protein is CASSLTGSSPYF.